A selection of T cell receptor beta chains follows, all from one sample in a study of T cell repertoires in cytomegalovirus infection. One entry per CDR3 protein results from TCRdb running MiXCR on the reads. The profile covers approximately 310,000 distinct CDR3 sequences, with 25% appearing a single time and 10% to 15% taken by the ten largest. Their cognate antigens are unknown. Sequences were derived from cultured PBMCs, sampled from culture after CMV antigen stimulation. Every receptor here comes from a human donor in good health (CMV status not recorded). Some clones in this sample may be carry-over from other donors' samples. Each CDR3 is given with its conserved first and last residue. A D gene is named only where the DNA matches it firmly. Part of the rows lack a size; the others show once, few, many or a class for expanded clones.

CASSHASGSTGELFF TGTGCCAGCAGCCACGCTAGCGGGAGTACCGGGGAGCTGTTTTTT NA TRBD2 TRBJ2-2 TRBV7-3
CAISEPRSGGSEGEQFF TGTGCCATCAGTGAGCCCAGAAGCGGTGGAAGTGAGGGTGAGCAGTTCTTC NA NA TRBJ2-1 TRBV10-3
CASSLGTAGHSYNEQFF TGTGCCAGCAGCTTGGGAACAGCGGGACACTCCTACAATGAGCAGTTCTTC NA NA TRBJ2-1 TRBV5-4
CASSLVLGGGEKLFF TGTGCCAGCAGCTTGGTATTAGGGGGCGGAGAAAAACTGTTTTTT NA TRBD1 TRBJ1-4 TRBV5-8
CASSQDGGGNNEQFF TGCGCCAGCAGCCAAGATGGGGGGGGTAACAATGAGCAGTTCTTC few TRBD2 TRBJ2-1 TRBV4-3
CASSYGWDANSYEQYF TGTGCCAGCAGTTACGGTTGGGACGCGAACTCCTACGAGCAGTACTTC few NA TRBJ2-7 TRBV6-2/TRBV6-3
CAITGGRSDTEAFF TGTGCCATCACCGGGGGCCGATCCGACACTGAAGCTTTCTTT NA NA TRBJ1-1 TRBV10-3
CASSHPFRAGGPPTDTQYF TGTGCCAGCAGCCACCCGTTTCGCGCGGGAGGGCCTCCCACAGATACGCAGTATTTT many TRBD2 TRBJ2-3 TRBV4-2
CASSYRGPYEQYF TGTGCCTCTTCCTATAGGGGCCCCTACGAGCAGTACTTC few NA TRBJ2-7 TRBV27
CASSLGIGVSGANVLTF TGTGCCAGCAGCCTGGGAATCGGGGTATCTGGGGCCAACGTCCTGACTTTC few NA TRBJ2-6 TRBV3-1
CSVEDGGNTIYF TGCAGCGTTGAAGACGGGGGAAACACCATATATTTT NA NA TRBJ1-3 TRBV29-1
CASSTGQVNSPLHF TGTGCCAGCAGCACCGGACAGGTTAATTCACCCCTCCACTTT few TRBD1 TRBJ1-6 TRBV7-9
CASTGGSYNEQFF TGTGCCAGTACCGGAGGGTCCTACAATGAGCAGTTCTTC NA NA TRBJ2-1 TRBV19
CSVPKGLVTDTQYF TGCAGCGTTCCAAAGGGGTTAGTCACAGATACGCAGTATTTT few NA TRBJ2-3 TRBV29-1
CASSYLAGDFEQFF TGTGCCAGCAGCTATCTAGCGGGAGACTTTGAGCAGTTCTTC NA TRBD2 TRBJ2-1 TRBV11-2
CASSQDRSTGTLADTQYF TGTGCCAGCAGCCAAGATCGCTCAACAGGAACGTTAGCAGATACGCAGTATTTT NA NA TRBJ2-3 TRBV4-2
CATSDLREEADTQYF TGTGCCACCAGTGATTTACGGGAGGAGGCAGATACGCAGTATTTT NA TRBD2 TRBJ2-3 TRBV24-1
CSAIPQGNTEAFF TGCAGCGCAATACCACAGGGGAACACTGAAGCTTTCTTT few NA TRBJ1-1 TRBV29-1
CSASYVASGRVEQYF TGCAGTGCTAGCTACGTGGCTAGCGGGAGGGTCGAGCAGTACTTC NA TRBD2 TRBJ2-7 TRBV20-1
CASSLGGSGVEEKLFF TGTGCCAGCAGTTTAGGGGGGTCGGGGGTAGAAGAAAAACTGTTTTTT few NA TRBJ1-4 TRBV28
CASSPRLAGETTGELFF TGTGCCAGCAGCCCTAGACTAGCGGGAGAGACCACCGGGGAGCTGTTTTTT few TRBD2 TRBJ2-2 TRBV7-6
CASSPIHGTSYNEQFF TGTGCCAGCAGTCCCATACACGGGACGAGCTACAATGAGCAGTTCTTC few NA TRBJ2-1 TRBV6-2/TRBV6-3
CSASRTSGTYNEQFF TGCAGTGCTAGCCGAACTAGCGGAACTTACAATGAGCAGTTCTTC few TRBD2 TRBJ2-1 TRBV20-1
CASSLAVRGTLSHGANVLTF TGTGCCAGCAGTTTAGCGGTCCGAGGGACACTGAGCCATGGGGCCAACGTCCTGACTTTC many NA TRBJ2-6 TRBV12-3/TRBV12-4
CATSERGPHEQYF TGTGCCACCAGCGAACGGGGACCCCACGAGCAGTACTTC NA NA TRBJ2-7 TRBV15
CASSVTGTTRTGELFF TGTGCCAGCAGCGTAACCGGGACCACAAGGACCGGGGAGCTGTTTTTT many NA TRBJ2-2 TRBV7-2
CSVLLGWIPNTEAFF TGCAGCGTCCTTCTAGGGTGGATACCGAACACTGAAGCTTTCTTT NA NA TRBJ1-1 TRBV29-1
CASSSRTTGGTTDTQYF TGTGCCAGCAGCTCCCGAACCACGGGGGGTACCACAGATACGCAGTATTTT NA TRBD2 TRBJ2-3 TRBV11-3
CASSIQSTGANVLTF TGTGCCAGTAGCATACAGTCTACCGGGGCCAACGTCCTGACTTTC NA NA TRBJ2-6 TRBV19